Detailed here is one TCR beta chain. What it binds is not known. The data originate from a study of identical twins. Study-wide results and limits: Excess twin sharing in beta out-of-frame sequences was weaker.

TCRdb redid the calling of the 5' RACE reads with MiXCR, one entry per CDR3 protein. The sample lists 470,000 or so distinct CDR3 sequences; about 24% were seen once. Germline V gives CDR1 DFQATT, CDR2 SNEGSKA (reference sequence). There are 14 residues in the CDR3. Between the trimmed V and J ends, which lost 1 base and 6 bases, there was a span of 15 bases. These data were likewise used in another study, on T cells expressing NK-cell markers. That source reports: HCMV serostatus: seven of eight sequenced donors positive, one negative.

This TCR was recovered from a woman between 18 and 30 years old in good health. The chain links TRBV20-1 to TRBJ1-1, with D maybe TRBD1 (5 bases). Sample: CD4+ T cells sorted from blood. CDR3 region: CSARVAGRGAEAFF. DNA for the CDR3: TGCAGTGCTAGAGTTGCAGGGCGCGGCGCTGAAGCTTTCTTT.